This T cell receptor beta chain was recorded in a study of CD8 T cells in Susac syndrome (dated by TCRdb to the late 2010s). About the investigation overall: Whether CD8+ T cell activation and differentiation in Susac syndrome was antigen driven was tested using repertoire sequencing. The clonality of the CD8+ T cell repertoire was compared across approximately eleven healthy donors, roughly 14 Susac syndrome patients and about 16 multiple sclerosis patients.

RNA was extracted using the RNeasy kit, and roughly 0.5 to 1 microgram was reverse transcribed with random hexamers. The immunoSEQ multiplex PCR assay, covering 54 Vbeta and 13 Jbeta segments, was used to amplify TCR beta CDR3 regions. Bias from PCR amplification was corrected by using a synthetic template baseline for primer optimization and for computational correction. The source study handled its data this way. Only productive sequences were kept, with reads annotated to V, D and J genes according to IMGT and analyzed in immunoSEQ Analyzer. To calculate clonality, Shannon entropy was normalized by log2 of the number of productive unique sequences and then subtracted from one. For each patient and control, public and private clones were evaluated among the 100 most prevalent clones. Susac-specific clones were defined as absent from healthy and MS cohorts, around 970 published viral clones and other ImmuneACCESS disease sequences. The public reads were reprocessed in TCRdb via fastp at Q25 and MiXCR, keeping in-frame beta chains. Rows with a matching CDR3 protein are joined into one entry that keeps the most common DNA and genes. None of the V and J calls come from the authors' own analysis; TCRdb made them. The table for this sample lists around 300,000 distinct CDR3 sequences; 85% of them were counted only once. The top ten hold roughly 0.21% of the sample.

Here is what the overall study found, with its caveats: The TCR sequencing and HLA analysis was acknowledged to have included a relatively small number of individuals.

Points on this clonotype: The target of this receptor is not known. No much larger clone is present one base from it, and per-base qualities are unavailable.

The CDR3, cysteine through phenylalanine, is 18 amino acids long. Only the CDR3 region is kept as DNA, spanning 54 bases read in frame from base 1. The germline V gene (reference sequence) specifies MNHEY as CDR1 and SMNVEV as CDR2. Clipping removes 4 bases from V and 0 bases from J, with 9 as the unmatched junction base count. Peripheral blood CD8+ and CD4+ T cells from healthy donors, Susac syndrome patients and multiple sclerosis patients were profiled using high-throughput TCR beta sequencing. Treatment-naive patients with stable or active relapsing-remitting disease fulfilling revised McDonald criteria were used as multiple sclerosis controls. CD8+ TEMRA cells were enriched by FACS, while bulk CD8+ and CD4+ T cells were purified by magnetic negative isolation. Blood was drawn into EDTA tubes, processed within 24 hours, and PBMCs were isolated by density gradient centrifugation. PBMCs intended for TCR sequencing were cryopreserved in liquid nitrogen and were subsequently thawed in a 37 degrees C water bath. A purity of at least 90% was achieved for sorted or isolated CD4+, CD8+ and CD8+ TEMRA cells.

Sequencing was done on a sample of CD8+ T cells from PBMCs. This sequence originates from a human donor with multiple sclerosis. The sequence links TRBV27 to TRBJ2-6, with 7 central nucleotides matching TRBD2. The CDR3 protein sequence reads: CASSSRGGLHSGANVLTF. The DNA reads TGTGCCAGCAGTTCCCGGGGAGGGTTACACTCTGGGGCCAACGTCCTGACTTTC.